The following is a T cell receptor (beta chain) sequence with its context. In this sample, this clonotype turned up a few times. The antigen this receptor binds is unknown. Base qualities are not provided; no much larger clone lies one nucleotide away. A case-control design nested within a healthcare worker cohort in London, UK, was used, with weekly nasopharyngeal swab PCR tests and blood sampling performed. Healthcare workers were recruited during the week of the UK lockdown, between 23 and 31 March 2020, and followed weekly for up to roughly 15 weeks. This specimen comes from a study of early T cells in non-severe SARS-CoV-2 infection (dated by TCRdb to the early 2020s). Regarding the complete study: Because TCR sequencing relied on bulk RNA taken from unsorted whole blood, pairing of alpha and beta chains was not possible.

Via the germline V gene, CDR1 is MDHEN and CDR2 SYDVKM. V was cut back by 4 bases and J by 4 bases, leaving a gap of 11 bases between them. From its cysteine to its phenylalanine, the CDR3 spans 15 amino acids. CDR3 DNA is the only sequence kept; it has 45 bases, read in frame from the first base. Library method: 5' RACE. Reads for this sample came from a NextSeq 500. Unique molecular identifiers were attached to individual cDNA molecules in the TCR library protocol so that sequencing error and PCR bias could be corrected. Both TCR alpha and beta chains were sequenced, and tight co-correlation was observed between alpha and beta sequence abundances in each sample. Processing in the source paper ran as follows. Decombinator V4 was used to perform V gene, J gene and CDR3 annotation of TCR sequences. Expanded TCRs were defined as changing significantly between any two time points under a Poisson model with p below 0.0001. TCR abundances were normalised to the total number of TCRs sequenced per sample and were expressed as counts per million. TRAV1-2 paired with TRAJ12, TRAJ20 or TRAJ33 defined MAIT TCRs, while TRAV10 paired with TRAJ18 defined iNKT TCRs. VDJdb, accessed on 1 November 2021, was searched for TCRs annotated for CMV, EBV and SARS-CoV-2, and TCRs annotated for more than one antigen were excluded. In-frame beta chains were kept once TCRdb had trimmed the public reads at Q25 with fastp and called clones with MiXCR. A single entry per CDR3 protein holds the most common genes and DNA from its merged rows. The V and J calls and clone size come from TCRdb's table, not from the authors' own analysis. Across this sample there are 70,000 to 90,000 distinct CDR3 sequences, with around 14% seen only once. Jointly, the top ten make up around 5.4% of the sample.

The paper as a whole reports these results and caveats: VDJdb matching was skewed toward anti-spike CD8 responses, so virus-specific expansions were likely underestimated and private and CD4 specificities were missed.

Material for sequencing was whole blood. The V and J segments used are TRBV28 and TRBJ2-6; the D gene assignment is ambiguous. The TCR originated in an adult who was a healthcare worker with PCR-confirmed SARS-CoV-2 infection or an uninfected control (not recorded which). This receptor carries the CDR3 CASSSAVAGANVLTF. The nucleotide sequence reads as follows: TGTGCCAGCAGTTCCGCGGTTGCGGGGGCCAACGTCCTGACTTTC.